Listed below are T cell receptor beta chains from one sample, sequenced in a study of OX40 agonist ivuxolimab in advanced cancers. Here immunoSEQ multiplex PCR was the method, and the copy in TCRdb shows in-frame clones only, minus some. The repertoire holds about 79,000 clones, 90% seen once, with more than 0.25% in the top ten. Sequenced here: CD4+ or CD8+ T cells sorted from blood, sampled in a trial of the OX40 agonist ivuxolimab. The receptors were gathered from an adult with an advanced solid tumor such as melanoma, head and neck, liver or kidney cancer. CDR3s include the opening cysteine and the closing phenylalanine or tryptophan. A D gene is named only where the DNA matches it firmly. A clone size is listed for some rows: how often the clone was seen (once, few, many), or a class if it is expanded.

CDR3 length: 16; clone size: NA; D gene: NA; V gene: TRBV6-5; J gene: TRBJ1-2; CDR3 protein: CASSYTGTAANYGYTF; CDR3 DNA: TGTGCCAGCAGTTACACCGGGACGGCCGCTAACTATGGCTACACCTTC
CDR3 length: 18; clone size: NA; D gene: TRBD1; V gene: TRBV5-1; J gene: TRBJ1-1; CDR3 protein: CASSFSRWDRVMNTEAFF; CDR3 DNA: TGCGCCAGCAGCTTCTCCCGGTGGGACAGGGTCATGAACACTGAAGCTTTCTTT
CDR3 length: 14; clone size: NA; D gene: TRBD2; V gene: TRBV30; J gene: TRBJ2-3; CDR3 protein: CAFSRGGRTDTQYF; CDR3 DNA: TGTGCCTTCTCTCGGGGGGGTCGCACAGATACGCAGTATTTT
CDR3 length: 12; clone size: NA; D gene: NA; V gene: TRBV6-5; J gene: TRBJ2-7; CDR3 protein: CASGDGLYEQYF; CDR3 DNA: TGTGCCTCGGGGGACGGCCTCTACGAGCAGTACTTC
CDR3 length: 17; clone size: NA; D gene: NA; V gene: TRBV11-2; J gene: TRBJ2-5; CDR3 protein: CASRQLGVFGIQETQYF; CDR3 DNA: TGTGCCAGCAGGCAATTAGGAGTATTCGGCATCCAAGAGACCCAGTACTTC
CDR3 length: 14; clone size: NA; D gene: TRBD2; V gene: TRBV5-1; J gene: TRBJ2-3; CDR3 protein: CASSLSGVEDTQYF; CDR3 DNA: TGCGCCAGCAGCTTGAGCGGGGTCGAGGATACGCAGTATTTT
CDR3 length: 14; clone size: NA; D gene: NA; V gene: TRBV6-4; J gene: TRBJ2-1; CDR3 protein: CASKRGSSYNEQFF; CDR3 DNA: TGTGCCAGCAAGAGGGGAAGCTCCTACAATGAGCAGTTCTTC
CDR3 length: 18; clone size: NA; D gene: TRBD2; V gene: TRBV13; J gene: TRBJ2-5; CDR3 protein: CASSFSGLAGGYQETQYF; CDR3 DNA: TGTGCCAGCAGCTTCTCGGGACTAGCGGGGGGGTACCAAGAGACCCAGTACTTC
CDR3 length: 18; clone size: NA; D gene: TRBD1; V gene: TRBV18; J gene: TRBJ2-6; CDR3 protein: CASSPPGQINSGANVLTF; CDR3 DNA: TGTGCCAGCTCCCCCCCGGGACAGATTAACTCTGGGGCCAACGTCCTGACTTTC
CDR3 length: 16; clone size: NA; D gene: NA; V gene: TRBV5-1; J gene: TRBJ1-4; CDR3 protein: CASSSAPGDGNEKLFF; CDR3 DNA: TGCGCCAGCAGCTCCGCCCCGGGGGATGGCAATGAAAAACTGTTTTTT
CDR3 length: 16; clone size: NA; D gene: TRBD2; V gene: TRBV5-1; J gene: TRBJ2-3; CDR3 protein: CASSLGAGGSTDTQYF; CDR3 DNA: TGCGCCAGCAGCTTGGGAGCGGGGGGGAGCACAGATACGCAGTATTTT
CDR3 length: 15; clone size: NA; D gene: TRBD2; V gene: TRBV11-2; J gene: TRBJ2-1; CDR3 protein: CASSLVTSGDGEQFF; CDR3 DNA: TGTGCCAGCAGCTTAGTGACTAGCGGGGATGGGGAGCAGTTCTTC
CDR3 length: 13; clone size: NA; D gene: NA; V gene: TRBV9; J gene: TRBJ1-2; CDR3 protein: CASSALGGHGYTF; CDR3 DNA: TGTGCCAGCAGCGCACTCGGGGGTCATGGCTACACCTTC
CDR3 length: 18; clone size: NA; D gene: NA; V gene: TRBV5-4; J gene: TRBJ2-1; CDR3 protein: CASSLESVLRRGYNEQFF; CDR3 DNA: TGTGCCAGCAGCTTGGAGTCCGTCCTTCGGCGGGGATACAATGAGCAGTTCTTC
CDR3 length: 14; clone size: NA; D gene: NA; V gene: TRBV7-3; J gene: TRBJ1-2; CDR3 protein: CASSLFTGPYGYTF; CDR3 DNA: TGTGCCAGCAGCTTATTCACAGGACCCTATGGCTACACCTTC
CDR3 length: 13; clone size: NA; D gene: NA; V gene: TRBV5-5; J gene: TRBJ2-7; CDR3 protein: CASSLWMSYEQYF; CDR3 DNA: TGTGCCAGCAGCCTGTGGATGAGCTACGAGCAGTACTTC
CDR3 length: 16; clone size: NA; D gene: NA; V gene: TRBV18; J gene: TRBJ1-6; CDR3 protein: CASSTNGHGNNSPLHF; CDR3 DNA: TGTGCCAGCTCCACTAACGGGCACGGAAATAATTCACCCCTCCACTTT
CDR3 length: 12; clone size: NA; D gene: NA; V gene: TRBV19; J gene: TRBJ1-2; CDR3 protein: CASSIAGYGYTF; CDR3 DNA: TGTGCCAGTAGTATCGCCGGCTATGGCTACACCTTC
CDR3 length: 13; clone size: NA; D gene: TRBD1; V gene: TRBV6-1; J gene: TRBJ1-1; CDR3 protein: CASSGQGDTEAFF; CDR3 DNA: TGTGCCAGCAGCGGACAGGGAGACACTGAAGCTTTCTTT
CDR3 length: 18; clone size: NA; D gene: TRBD1; V gene: TRBV15; J gene: TRBJ2-5; CDR3 protein: CATSRDRRRDRGRETQYF; CDR3 DNA: TGTGCCACCAGCAGAGATCGGCGTAGGGACAGGGGCAGGGAGACCCAGTACTTC
CDR3 length: 15; clone size: NA; D gene: NA; V gene: TRBV9; J gene: TRBJ1-2; CDR3 protein: CASSVGPPTNYGYTF; CDR3 DNA: TGTGCCAGCAGCGTAGGTCCCCCTACCAACTATGGCTACACCTTC
CDR3 length: 15; clone size: once; D gene: TRBD1; V gene: TRBV6-5; J gene: TRBJ2-1; CDR3 protein: CASSLLEGAYNEQFF; CDR3 DNA: TGTGCCAGCAGTCTACTCGAGGGGGCATACAATGAGCAGTTCTTC
CDR3 length: 15; clone size: NA; D gene: TRBD1; V gene: TRBV5-1; J gene: TRBJ1-1; CDR3 protein: CASSPDRAVNTEAFF; CDR3 DNA: TGCGCCAGCAGCCCAGACAGGGCGGTGAACACTGAAGCTTTCTTT
CDR3 length: 16; clone size: NA; D gene: TRBD2; V gene: TRBV5-4; J gene: TRBJ2-3; CDR3 protein: CASSLTSGTRADTQYF; CDR3 DNA: TGTGCCAGCAGCTTGACTAGCGGGACCCGCGCAGATACGCAGTATTTT
CDR3 length: 14; clone size: NA; D gene: TRBD1; V gene: TRBV4-1; J gene: TRBJ1-2; CDR3 protein: CASSQPGTGGGYTF; CDR3 DNA: TGCGCCAGCAGCCAGCCCGGGACAGGTGGCGGCTACACCTTC
CDR3 length: 13; clone size: NA; D gene: NA; V gene: TRBV18; J gene: TRBJ2-2; CDR3 protein: CASSPERLGELFF; CDR3 DNA: TGTGCCAGCTCACCAGAGAGGTTGGGGGAGCTGTTTTTT
CDR3 length: 13; clone size: NA; D gene: NA; V gene: TRBV7-2; J gene: TRBJ1-1; CDR3 protein: CASSPRRNTEAFF; CDR3 DNA: TGTGCCAGCAGCCCTCGAAGGAACACTGAAGCTTTCTTT
CDR3 length: 14; clone size: NA; D gene: NA; V gene: TRBV11-2; J gene: TRBJ2-7; CDR3 protein: CASRDIKTGYEQYF; CDR3 DNA: TGTGCCAGCAGAGATATTAAGACGGGCTACGAGCAGTACTTC
CDR3 length: 13; clone size: NA; D gene: TRBD1; V gene: TRBV18; J gene: TRBJ1-5; CDR3 protein: CASSGDRNQPQHF; CDR3 DNA: TGTGCCAGCTCGGGGGACAGAAATCAGCCCCAGCATTTT
CDR3 length: 15; clone size: NA; D gene: NA; V gene: TRBV6-1; J gene: TRBJ1-2; CDR3 protein: CASSSKRSEGYGYTF; CDR3 DNA: TGTGCCAGCTCCTCAAAGAGGTCGGAGGGCTATGGCTACACCTTC
CDR3 length: 15; clone size: NA; D gene: NA; V gene: TRBV4-1; J gene: TRBJ2-6; CDR3 protein: CASSQIDRTDFVLTF; CDR3 DNA: TGCGCCAGCAGCCAAATCGACCGGACGGATTTCGTCCTGACTTTC
CDR3 length: 14; clone size: NA; D gene: NA; V gene: TRBV2; J gene: TRBJ2-5; CDR3 protein: CASSGIAGSETQYF; CDR3 DNA: TGTGCCAGCAGTGGTATTGCAGGGTCGGAGACCCAGTACTTC
CDR3 length: 15; clone size: NA; D gene: NA; V gene: TRBV9; J gene: TRBJ1-2; CDR3 protein: CASSVDRRRGYGYTF; CDR3 DNA: TGTGCCAGCAGCGTCGACAGGCGCCGGGGCTATGGCTACACCTTC
CDR3 length: 11; clone size: few; D gene: NA; V gene: TRBV2; J gene: TRBJ1-2; CDR3 protein: CASNRRVNYTF; CDR3 DNA: TGTGCCAGCAATCGGAGGGTCAACTACACCTTC
CDR3 length: 15; clone size: NA; D gene: TRBD1; V gene: TRBV19; J gene: TRBJ1-4; CDR3 protein: CASSSGQGTNEKLFF; CDR3 DNA: TGTGCCAGTAGTTCAGGACAGGGAACTAATGAAAAACTGTTTTTT
CDR3 length: 14; clone size: few; D gene: NA; V gene: TRBV6-1; J gene: TRBJ2-5; CDR3 protein: CASSLNGGQETQYF; CDR3 DNA: TGTGCCAGCAGCCTGAATGGGGGCCAAGAGACCCAGTACTTC
CDR3 length: 15; clone size: NA; D gene: TRBD2; V gene: TRBV10-1; J gene: TRBJ2-3; CDR3 protein: CASRQLAEHTDTQYF; CDR3 DNA: TGCGCCAGCAGGCAACTAGCGGAGCACACAGATACGCAGTATTTT
CDR3 length: 14; clone size: NA; D gene: NA; V gene: TRBV6-1; J gene: TRBJ1-1; CDR3 protein: CASKVRPENTEAFF; CDR3 DNA: TGTGCCAGCAAGGTCCGGCCAGAGAACACTGAAGCTTTCTTT
CDR3 length: 15; clone size: NA; D gene: NA; V gene: TRBV9; J gene: TRBJ2-1; CDR3 protein: CASSVPGALFNEQFF; CDR3 DNA: TGTGCCAGCAGCGTCCCCGGGGCGTTATTCAATGAGCAGTTCTTC
CDR3 length: 18; clone size: NA; D gene: TRBD1; V gene: TRBV4-1; J gene: TRBJ2-5; CDR3 protein: CASSHPRGQIKIQETQYF; CDR3 DNA: TGCGCCAGCAGCCATCCGAGGGGACAGATCAAGATCCAAGAGACCCAGTACTTC
CDR3 length: 16; clone size: NA; D gene: TRBD2; V gene: TRBV28; J gene: TRBJ2-3; CDR3 protein: CASRTSGGALSDTQYF; CDR3 DNA: TGTGCCAGCAGAACCAGCGGGGGGGCCCTCTCAGATACGCAGTATTTT
CDR3 length: 16; clone size: NA; D gene: NA; V gene: TRBV11-3; J gene: TRBJ2-6; CDR3 protein: CASSLGFTSGANVLTF; CDR3 DNA: TGTGCCAGCAGCTTAGGTTTTACCTCTGGGGCCAACGTCCTGACTTTC